Presented here are 32 T cell receptor beta chains from one specimen sequenced in a study of T cells in Graves' hyperthyroidism and ophthalmopathy. RNA transcripts yielded amplified TCR beta CDR3 regions. Initially, a first-round RT-PCR of the TCR CDR3 employed the HTBI primer set. TCRdb recomputed calls from the multiplex PCR reads with MiXCR, one row per CDR3 protein. The sample consists of 500,000 to 600,000 distinct CDR3 sequences, just over 45% of them appearing once. The sequencing input was peripheral blood or thyroid tissue (not recorded which). These receptors were collected from an adult woman with Graves' disease, either hyperthyroidism or ophthalmopathy (not recorded which).

This clonotype was seen once. V gene TRBV25-1 combines with J gene TRBJ2-6; a possible D gene is TRBD2 (7 bases). The CDR3 is 17 amino acids. V was clipped by 5 bases and J by 1 base, with 15 bases between them. Germline V CDR1 and CDR2: MGHDK, SYGVNS. CDR3: CASSMGGPGSGANVLTF. CDR3 nucleotide sequence: TGTGCCAGCAGTATGGGGGGGCCGGGTTCTGGGGCCAACGTCCTGACTTTC.

The chain recombines TRBV29-1 with TRBJ2-7; 10 nucleotides match TRBD1. Germline-derived CDR1 and CDR2 are SQVTM and ANQGSEA. This CDR3 contains 13 residues. V dropped 7 bases and J dropped 3; count of bases not matched to a gene: 6. CDR3 DNA: TGCAGCGCAACGGACAGGGGGATCTACGAGCAGTACTTC. Residues: CSATDRGIYEQYF.

The CDR3 region is CASSSGAGGSPLHF. The CDR3 coding sequence is TGTGCCAGCAGCTCAGGAGCGGGAGGCTCACCCCTCCACTTT. The chain carries TRBV11-2 and TRBJ1-6; D unresolved. The CDR3 length is 14 residues. Germline CDR1 reads SGHAT; CDR2 reads FQNNGV. V shed 4 bases and J shed 10 bases, with 14 bases lying between them.

This chain uses TRBV5-1 with TRBJ1-4, with D hard to call. This CDR3 contains 15 residues. CDR1 SGHRS and CDR2 YFSETQ come from the germline V gene. V lost 2 bases, J lost 4 bases, and 12 bases lay in between. CDR3: CASSFGSSLNEKLFF. CDR3 DNA: TGCGCCAGCAGCTTCGGATCCTCTCTTAATGAAAAACTGTTTTTT. The whole variable domain, filled in from reference TRBV5-1 and TRBJ1-4, reads KAGVTQTPRYLIKTRGQQVTLSCSPISGHRSVSWYQQTPGQGLQFLFEYFSETQRNKGNFPGRFSGRQFSNSRSEMNVSTLELGDSALYLCASSFGSSLNEKLFFGSGTQLSVL.

This chain joins TRBV15 and TRBJ2-1; TRBD2 matches at 10 bases. Germline trimming cut 1 base from V and 5 bases from J; bases unmatched to any gene: 2. The germline V gene has CDR1 LNHNV and CDR2 YYDKDF (reference sequence). The CDR3 loop spans 15 amino acids. CDR3 amino acids: CATSRGTSGDNEQFF. For the CDR3, the DNA is TGTGCCACCAGCAGAGGGACTAGCGGCGACAATGAGCAGTTCTTC.

Regarding this clonotype: This may come from a read error, since a much larger clone is one base off. The chain couples TRBV11-2 to TRBJ1-4, with D hard to call. The V gene's germline CDR1 is SGHAT and CDR2 FQNNGV. This CDR3 region has 17 residues. The chain's CDR3 is CASSFIGVSSPNERLFF. CDR3 DNA sequence: TGTGCCAGCAGCTTCATCGGAGTTTCTTCCCCTAATGAAAGACTGTTTTTT.

This clonotype was found many times. This sequence joins TRBV2 and TRBJ1-2; D is perhaps TRBD1 (5 bases). This CDR3 spans 13 amino acids. Germline CDR1 SNHLY, CDR2 FYNNEI. Trimming cost V 5 bases and J 4 bases, with 11 bases left between them. As DNA, the CDR3 is TGTGCCAGCAGTACACAGGAGGGCTATGGCTACACCTTC. Its protein product is CASSTQEGYGYTF.

This clonotype was found once. CDR3 protein: CASSLVGENGELFF. In nucleotides, the CDR3 is TGTGCCAGCAGTTTAGTAGGGGAGAACGGGGAGCTGTTTTTT. This chain joins TRBV28 and TRBJ2-2, with D perhaps assigned TRBD1 or TRBD2 (5 bases each). Germline assignment: CDR1 MDHEN and CDR2 SYDVKM. With 2 bases removed from V and 7 bases from J, the gap between germline ends came to 11 bases. The CDR3 has 14 residues. Combining the CDR3 with reference TRBV28 and TRBJ2-2 gives the whole variable domain DVKVTQSSRYLVKRTGEKVFLECVQDMDHENMFWYRQDPGLGLRLIYFSYDVKMKEKGDIPEGYSVSREKKERFSLILESASTNQTSMYLCASSLVGENGELFFGEGSRLTVL.

This clonotype has at least ten counts. V and J are TRBV6-1 and TRBJ2-7; 14 bases line up with TRBD2. The V and J ends lost 4 bases and 7 bases, in that order; junction bases with no gene match: 6. This CDR3 is 15 amino acids long. CDR1 is MNHNS and CDR2 is SASEGT in the germline V gene. The CDR3 reads CASSGLAGGLREQYF. DNA of the CDR3: TGTGCCAGCAGTGGACTAGCGGGAGGGCTACGAGAGCAGTACTTC.

The chain couples TRBV6-5 to TRBJ1-1; 12 bases are shared with TRBD1. Germline V gives CDR1 MNHEY, CDR2 SVGAGI. With 4 bases clipped from V and 0 bases from J, the junction kept 6 bases outside the gene matches. CDR3 length: 17 amino acids. The DNA for the CDR3 is TGTGCCAGCAGTTGGGGGACAGGGGGCCTCCTGAACACTGAAGCTTTCTTT. Translated: CASSWGTGGLLNTEAFF.

J is TRBJ2-5 and V is TRBV25-1; the D gene is possibly TRBD1 (5 bases). The CDR3 is 14 residues long. In germline, CDR1 is MGHDK, CDR2 SYGVNS. V lost 1 base and J 1 base, leaving 7 bases between the germline ends. The CDR3 region has the DNA TGTGCCAGCAGTGAATGGGGCCTCCAAGAGACCCAGTACTTC. It yields the protein CASSEWGLQETQYF.

The chain combines TRBV9 with TRBJ2-7; the match to TRBD1 covers 7 bases. The V and J ends lost 0 bases and 3 bases, in that order; junction bases with no gene match: 3. Germline V gives CDR1 SGDLS, CDR2 YYNGEE. The CDR3 has 14 residues. CDR3 coding DNA: TGTGCCAGCAGCGTAGAAGGGGGCGTCTACGAGCAGTACTTC. Translating it yields CASSVEGGVYEQYF.

This clonotype was detected ten times or more. This CDR3 reads CASSVIKESVEAFF. As DNA, the CDR3 is TGTGCCAGCAGCGTTATAAAGGAGTCGGTGGAAGCTTTCTTT. The chain recombines TRBV9 with TRBJ1-1, with no clear D. This CDR3 contains 14 residues. V was pared by 2 bases and J by 8 bases, with 16 bases between. Germline CDR1 is SGDLS and CDR2 is YYNGEE.

This clonotype has only one observation. One base away lies a much larger clone, so this may be a sequencing read error. The chain carries TRBV20-1 and TRBJ2-7; 7 bases are shared with TRBD1. Germline loops: CDR1 DFQATT, CDR2 SNEGSKA (reference sequence). The CDR3 runs 17 residues. The CDR3 DNA reads as TGCAGTGCTGGAGACCTCTTCCTGACAGGGTTCACCTACGAGCAGTACTTC. Its translation: CSAGDLFLTGFTYEQYF.

The chain uses TRBV12-3 or TRBV12-4 and TRBJ2-2, with 7 bases identical to TRBD1. With V trimmed by 8 bases and J by 8 bases, 5 bases remained unmatched. The CDR3 has 12 amino acids. The CDR3 is CASATGAGELFF. The CDR3 nucleotides are TGTGCCAGCGCCACAGGGGCGGGGGAGCTGTTTTTT.

This clonotype was recorded many times. This chain connects TRBV30 to TRBJ1-2; D remains ambiguous. This CDR3 region has 12 residues. The germline gives CDR1 GTSNPN, CDR2 SVGIG (reference sequence). V lost 3 bases and J 2 bases, leaving 7 bases between the germline ends. CDR3 residues: CAWRQRNYGYTF. The DNA for the CDR3 is TGTGCCTGGAGACAACGGAACTATGGCTACACCTTC.

A note on this clonotype: The CDR3 carries no conserved terminal phenylalanine or tryptophan, so it likely arises from a read error. This chain uses TRBV11-2 with TRBJ2-7, with 7 bases that match TRBD2. The length of the CDR3 is 16 residues. Germline CDR1 and CDR2: SGHAT and FQNNGV. J lost 4 bases, V lost 5 bases, and 14 bases had no gene match. In DNA form, the CDR3 reads TGTGCCAGCAGCCTAGGAGTGGTAGCGGGTGTATACGAGCAGTACCTC. As protein: CASSLGVVAGVYEQYL.

This clonotype showed up just once. The chain joins TRBV12-3 or TRBV12-4 to TRBJ1-2; TRBD1 matches at 11 bases. V was clipped by 2 bases and J by 5 bases; unmatched bases: 7. The CDR3 has 16 residues. The CDR3 DNA is TGTGCCAGCAGTTTACCCGGGACAGGGGGATTGTATGGCTACACCTTC. As protein: CASSLPGTGGLYGYTF.

In its sample, this clonotype was seen many times. The chain carries TRBV5-1 and TRBJ1-4, with D unclear. Looked up from germline, CDR1 is SGHRS and CDR2 is YFSETQ. Trimming took off 0 bases at V and 5 bases at J, with 8 bases between the two ends. The CDR3 is 14 residues long. The CDR3 nucleotides are TGCGCCAGCAGCTTGGGGGATGAAAATGAAAAACTGTTTTTT. It encodes CASSLGDENEKLFF. Filled out from reference TRBV5-1 and TRBJ1-4, the complete variable domain reads KAGVTQTPRYLIKTRGQQVTLSCSPISGHRSVSWYQQTPGQGLQFLFEYFSETQRNKGNFPGRFSGRQFSNSRSEMNVSTLELGDSALYLCASSLGDENEKLFFGSGTQLSVL.

The V gene is TRBV7-2, the J gene TRBJ2-5, with TRBD2 matching over 7 bases. CDR3 length: 14 amino acids. V lost 6 bases to trimming and J lost 8 bases; unmatched junction nucleotides: 12. Per germline, CDR1 SGHTA and CDR2 FQGNSA. The CDR3 protein is CASRPGGGEATQYF. In nucleotides, the CDR3 is TGTGCCAGCAGACCTGGGGGGGGAGAGGCTACCCAGTACTTC.

This clonotype was detected ten times or more. The J gene is TRBJ2-7, the V gene TRBV7-3; 8 nucleotides agree with TRBD1. The CDR3 extends over 15 amino acids. Germline CDR1 SGHTA, CDR2 FQGTGA. V shed 0 bases and J 3 bases; nucleotides not matched to a gene: 4. As DNA, the CDR3 is TGTGCCAGCAGCTTAACGTCCGGACAGGGCTACGAGCAGTACTTC. Protein sequence: CASSLTSGQGYEQYF.

The V call is TRBV10-1, the J call TRBJ2-7; D remains unclear. Germline V gene lookup returns CDR1 WNHNN and CDR2 SYGVQD (reference sequence). V lost 3 bases to trimming and J lost 2 bases, with 14 bases between them. This CDR3 spans 15 amino acids. CDR3 region: CASSDALVGPYEQYF. CDR3 nucleotide sequence: TGCGCCAGCAGTGATGCTCTGGTCGGACCCTACGAGCAGTACTTC.

The chain uses TRBV7-2 and TRBJ1-2; D unclear. Trimming left V 5 bases short and J 4 bases short, with 14 bases between. Germline CDR1 SGHTA, CDR2 FQGNSA. The CDR3 contains 14 residues. CDR3 nucleotide sequence: TGTGCCAGCAGCCGCATTGGGGTGGGCTATGGCTACACCTTC. It encodes CASSRIGVGYGYTF.

This clonotype was seen a few times. The CDR3 DNA reads TGTGCCAGCAGTTTACGCCCCGAGGGCGGGAGTGGCGGGGAGCTGTTTTTT. Protein: CASSLRPEGGSGGELFF. The V and J genes are TRBV12-3 or TRBV12-4 and TRBJ2-2; TRBD2 matches at 7 bases. V trimming: 2 bases; J trimming: 7 bases; junction bases outside the gene matches: 13. This CDR3 is built from 17 residues.

This clonotype was counted many times. CDR3 in DNA: TGCGCCAGCAGCTTGGTGGTCGGAGAGACCCAGTACTTC. Translated, it gives CASSLVVGETQYF. This chain connects TRBV5-1 to TRBJ2-5, with D uncertain. V shed 0 bases and J shed 4 bases, with 7 bases lying between them. Germline V gene lookup returns CDR1 SGHRS and CDR2 YFSETQ. The CDR3 has 13 residues.

This clonotype was recorded once. The rearrangement uses TRBV4-1 and TRBJ2-7, with 10 bases lining up with TRBD1. The germline V gene has CDR1 MGHRA and CDR2 YSYEKL. This CDR3 is 15 amino acids long. The ends lost 4 bases at V and 8 bases at J; junction bases unmatched: 11. The CDR3 loop reads CASSPGTGDQPQQYF. For the CDR3, the DNA is TGCGCCAGCAGCCCCGGGACAGGGGATCAGCCCCAGCAGTACTTC.

At least ten counts were recorded for this clonotype. This chain connects TRBV20-1 to TRBJ2-5; 10 nucleotides line up with TRBD1. After removal of 6 bases from V and 3 bases from J, the junction contained 7 bases not matched to a gene. This CDR3 is built from 14 residues. CDR1 DFQATT and CDR2 SNEGSKA come from the germline V gene (reference sequence). The CDR3 region is CSAKAGTGEETQYF. CDR3 nucleotide sequence: TGCAGTGCAAAAGCCGGGACAGGGGAAGAGACCCAGTACTTC.

The rearrangement links TRBV29-1 to TRBJ2-7; no clear D. Germline V gives CDR1 SQVTM, CDR2 ANQGSEA. The ends were cut back, 6 bases at V and 0 bases at J, with 9 bases in the middle. The CDR3 consists of 12 residues. CDR3 nucleotide sequence: TGCAGCGTATATGGGCCCTCCTACGAGCAGTACTTC. Amino acids: CSVYGPSYEQYF.

This clonotype was seen at least ten times. The genes are TRBV7-9 and TRBJ2-7; D is uncertain. The CDR3 has 17 amino acids. Germline assignment: CDR1 SEHNR and CDR2 FQNEAQ (reference sequence). Trimming stripped 5 bases from V and 0 bases from J, with 20 bases between. CDR3 sequence (DNA): TGTGCCAGCAGCACGACCCTCCTAGGTAGGAGCTCCTACGAGCAGTACTTC. This gives the protein CASSTTLLGRSSYEQYF.

About this clonotype itself: One end of the junction fails to match germline, which may point to a read error. The chain links TRBV9 to TRBJ2-5; perhaps TRBD1 as D (6 bases). The CDR3 sequence is 12 residues long. Germline V CDR1 and CDR2: SGDLS, YYNGEE. The CDR3: CASSAQQGAQCF. The CDR3, as DNA: TGTGCCAGCAGCGCCCAACAGGGCGCCCAGTGCTTC.

This chain links TRBV28 with TRBJ2-5, with D uncertain. Per the germline V gene, CDR1 is MDHEN and CDR2 is SYDVKM. The CDR3 runs to 14 residues. Trimming pared 2 bases from V and 5 bases from J, leaving 12 bases between. CDR3 sequence (DNA): TGTGCCAGCAGTTTACATACGGTGCGGGAGACCCAGTACTTC. It yields the protein CASSLHTVRETQYF.

The J gene is TRBJ2-5, the V gene TRBV29-1, with D perhaps TRBD2 (5 bases). Germline loops: CDR1 SQVTM, CDR2 ANQGSEA. V lost 4 bases and J lost 3, with 9 bases in between. The CDR3 spans 12 residues. CDR3 DNA sequence: TGCAGCGTTGTTAGCGTAGAAGAGACCCAGTACTTC. Protein: CSVVSVEETQYF.